The entry below describes one TCR beta chain. Its binding antigen is unknown. Base qualities were left out, and no much larger clone turns up one base away. This entry belongs to a study of glioma-infiltrating T cells after dendritic cell vaccination listed by TCRdb under 2016. With respect to the entire study: A cohort of about 15 glioblastoma patients from Phase I and II dendritic cell vaccination trials was included, of whom 9 were newly diagnosed and 6 had recurrent disease. Each patient was given three intradermal dendritic cell vaccine injections, spaced two weeks apart, in the arm below the axilla. The vaccine was prepared from monocyte-derived dendritic cells that were cultured for about 7 days with IL-4 and GM-CSF and then pulsed overnight with autologous tumor lysate. Survival after dendritic cell vaccination was correlated with TCR sequencing metrics, including TIL content and tumor-blood repertoire overlap. Autologous tumor lysate-pulsed dendritic cell vaccination was administered to the patients between the early 2000s and the early 2010s. In glioblastoma patients vaccinated with dendritic cells, deep sequencing of TCR beta CDR3 regions served to measure the amount of tumor-infiltrating lymphocytes and to compare repertoires between tumor and blood. The research as a whole found: TCR clonality showed no direct relationship with survival, which suggests that a diverse polyclonal response may matter. The three-group TCR overlap response model was described as speculative and requiring prospective validation. The cohort was small and heterogeneous, few patients had complete blood and tumor sets, and even fewer had initial-recurrent tumor pairs. After dendritic cell vaccination, a higher estimated pretreatment TIL content predicted longer time to progression and overall survival.

The immunoSEQ assay amplified TCRB CDR3 regions from roughly 2 micrograms of genomic DNA, or from all available DNA when less than that amount was available. The multiplex PCR employed 60 forward primers targeting TCR V beta segments and 13 reverse primers targeting J beta segments. To estimate the number of reads per starting template, synthetic control templates were added to each sample at limiting dilution. The Illumina HiSeq System generated sequencing reads of 87 bp. Per the original workflow: To remove PCR and sequencing errors, closely related sequences were merged with a nearest neighbor algorithm. TCR overlap was defined as the percentage of unique tumor TCR beta sequences that were also found in the peripheral blood of the same patient. TCRdb mirrors the immuneACCESS table, restricted to in-frame sequences. Some clones are absent from its copies; in checked studies, under half trace to an unresolved V gene, and the reason for the others is unknown. From that table come the V and J calls and clone size; the DNA was used to work out D and trimming. The sample table holds 85,000 to 95,000 clones, of which under 90% were seen once. In total, the top ten clones hold 15% to 18% of the sample.

Patients were selected for having adequate residual fresh-frozen tumor tissue and more than two years of available survival data. An isocitrate dehydrogenase mutation was not carried by any of the glioblastoma patients, although molecular status was otherwise variable. PBMC were collected before vaccination, two weeks after the third vaccination, and at tumor progression when it occurred. Genomic DNA was extracted with the Qiagen DNeasy Blood extraction Kit. The CDR3, cysteine through phenylalanine, is 20 amino acids long. This entry keeps only the CDR3 DNA: 60 bases, framed from base 1. The junction shows trimming of 0 bases on V and 5 bases on J, and the gene matches do not reach 19 bases of it. CDR1 is given as SGHRS and CDR2 as YFSETQ, both from the germline V gene.

The chain uses TRBV5-1 and TRBJ2-3; 9 central bases correspond to TRBD2. The sample consisted of blood, taken before dendritic cell vaccination. The clonotype was recovered from a human donor with glioblastoma. The CDR3 protein sequence reads: CASSLGGLARVSFEEDTQYF. The sequence in DNA is TGCGCCAGCAGCTTGGGGGGACTAGCTAGGGTTTCGTTCGAGGAAGATACGCAGTATTTT.